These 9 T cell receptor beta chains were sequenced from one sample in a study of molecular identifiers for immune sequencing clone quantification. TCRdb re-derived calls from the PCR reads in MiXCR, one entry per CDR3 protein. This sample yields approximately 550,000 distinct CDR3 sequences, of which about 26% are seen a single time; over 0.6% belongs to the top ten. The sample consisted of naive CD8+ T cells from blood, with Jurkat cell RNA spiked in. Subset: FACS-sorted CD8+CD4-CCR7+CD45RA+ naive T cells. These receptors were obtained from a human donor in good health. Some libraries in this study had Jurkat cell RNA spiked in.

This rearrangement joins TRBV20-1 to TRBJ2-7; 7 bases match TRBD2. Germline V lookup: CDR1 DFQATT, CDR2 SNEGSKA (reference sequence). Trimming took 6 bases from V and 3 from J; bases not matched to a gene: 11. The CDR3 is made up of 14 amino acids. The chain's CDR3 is CSATGPGGNYEQYF. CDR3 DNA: TGCAGTGCCACCGGGCCGGGGGGAAACTACGAGCAGTACTTC.

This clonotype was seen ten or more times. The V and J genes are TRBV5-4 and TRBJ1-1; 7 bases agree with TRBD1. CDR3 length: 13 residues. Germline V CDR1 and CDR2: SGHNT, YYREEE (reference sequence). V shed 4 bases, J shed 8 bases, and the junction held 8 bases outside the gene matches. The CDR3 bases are TGTGCCAGCAGCCCCGGACAGGCCGTAGAAGCTTTCTTT. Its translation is CASSPGQAVEAFF.

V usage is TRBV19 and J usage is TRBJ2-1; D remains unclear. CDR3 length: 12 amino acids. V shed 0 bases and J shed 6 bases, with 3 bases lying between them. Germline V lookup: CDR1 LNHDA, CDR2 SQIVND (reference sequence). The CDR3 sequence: CASSIDLNEQFF. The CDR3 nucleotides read TGTGCCAGTAGTATAGACCTCAATGAGCAGTTCTTC.

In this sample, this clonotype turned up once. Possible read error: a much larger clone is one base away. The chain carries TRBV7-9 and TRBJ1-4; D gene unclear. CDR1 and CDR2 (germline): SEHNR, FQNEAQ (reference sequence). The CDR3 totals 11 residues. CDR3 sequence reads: CAISLFEKLFF. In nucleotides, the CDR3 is TGTGCCATCAGCTTATTTGAAAAACTGTTTTTT.

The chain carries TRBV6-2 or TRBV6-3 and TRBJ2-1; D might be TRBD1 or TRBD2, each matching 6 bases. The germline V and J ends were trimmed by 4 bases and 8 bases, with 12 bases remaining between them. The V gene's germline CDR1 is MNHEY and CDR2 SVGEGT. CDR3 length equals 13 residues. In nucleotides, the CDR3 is TGTGCCAGCAGTTCTACCGGGGGCTATGAGCAGTTCTTC. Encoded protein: CASSSTGGYEQFF.

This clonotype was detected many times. The CDR3 sequence: CASSSPTGTRTMNTEAFF. In nucleotides, the CDR3 is TGCGCCAGCAGTAGTCCTACAGGTACAAGAACTATGAACACTGAAGCTTTCTTT. This chain uses TRBV5-1 with TRBJ1-1; D is possibly TRBD1 (5 bases). Germline CDR1 reads SGHRS; CDR2 reads YFSETQ. The CDR3 loop spans 18 amino acids. V was cut by 5 bases and J by 0 bases, with 23 bases left in between.

The CDR3 DNA reads as TGTGCCAGCAGCTTCCCCCTAGCGGTTGATCAAGAGACCCAGTACTTC. Its translation is CASSFPLAVDQETQYF. The rearrangement links TRBV7-9 to TRBJ2-5; TRBD2 matches at 7 bases. Germline V lookup: CDR1 SEHNR, CDR2 FQNEAQ (reference sequence). After removal of 3 bases from V and 2 bases from J, the junction contained 9 bases not matched to a gene. The CDR3 runs 16 residues.

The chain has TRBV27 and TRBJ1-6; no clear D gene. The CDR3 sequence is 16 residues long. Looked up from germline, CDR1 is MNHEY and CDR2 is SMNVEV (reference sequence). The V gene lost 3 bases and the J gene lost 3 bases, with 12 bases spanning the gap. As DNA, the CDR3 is TGTGCCAGCAGTTTGGTAGGAATTCACTATAATTCACCCCTCCACTTT. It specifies CASSLVGIHYNSPLHF.

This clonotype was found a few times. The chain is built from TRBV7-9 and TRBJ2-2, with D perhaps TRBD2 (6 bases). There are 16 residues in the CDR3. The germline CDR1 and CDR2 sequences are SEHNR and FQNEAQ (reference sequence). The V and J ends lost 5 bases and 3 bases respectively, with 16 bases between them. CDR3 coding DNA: TGTGCCAGCAGCCCTAAGGACTATTCTTACACCGGGGAGCTGTTTTTT. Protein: CASSPKDYSYTGELFF.